The 21 T cell receptor beta chains in this list originate from one sample, sequenced in a study of metastatic and nonmetastatic thyroid tumors. Thyroid surgery had not been preceded by any treatment in any patient. MiXCR reprocessed the PCR reads for TCRdb. The sample has about 64,000 clones; approximately 4% are singletons. The sequenced sample consisted of blood. These receptor sequences come from a female donor with papillary thyroid cancer or a benign thyroid nodule (not recorded which). Some clones in this sample may be carry-over from other donors' samples.

The chain has TRBV5-1 and TRBJ2-5; D assignment may be TRBD1 or TRBD2 (6 bases each). V was shortened by 2 bases and J by 7 bases, with 18 bases between the two germline ends. The CDR3 length is 15 residues. CDR1 and CDR2 (germline): SGHRS, YFSETQ. The CDR3 reads CASSLTGFRGGTQYF. The CDR3 bases are TGCGCCAGCAGCTTAACAGGCTTCAGGGGAGGGACCCAGTACTTC.

This clone was counted ten times or more. This chain uses TRBV12-3 or TRBV12-4 with TRBJ2-4; D ambiguous. This CDR3 spans 13 amino acids. Trimming left V 5 bases short and J 6 bases short, with 11 bases between. The CDR3 bases are TGTGCCAGCAGTCGGGCGTCGGGAAACATTCAGTACTTC. It encodes CASSRASGNIQYF.

This clone was counted many times. The chain couples TRBV2 to TRBJ2-1, with 12 bases identical to TRBD2. The V and J ends lost 5 bases and 3 bases, in that order; junction bases with no gene match: 2. The CDR3 totals 15 residues. Germline V gene sequence: CDR1 SNHLY, CDR2 FYNNEI. CDR3 sequence (DNA): TGTGCCAGCAGTCAGGGACTAGCGGGCTACAATGAGCAGTTCTTC. Translating it yields CASSQGLAGYNEQFF.

This clone has at least ten counts. The rearrangement links TRBV5-1 to TRBJ2-5; 7 nucleotides align to TRBD2. The germline V gene encodes CDR1 SGHRS and CDR2 YFSETQ. V shed 4 bases and J 2 bases; nucleotides not matched to a gene: 5. The CDR3 runs 14 residues. The CDR3 DNA reads TGCGCCAGCAGCCCGGGGGGAGCGCAAGAGACCCAGTACTTC. The encoded protein is CASSPGGAQETQYF.

This clone was seen ten or more times. The rearrangement joins TRBV12-3 or TRBV12-4 to TRBJ2-1; D is unresolved. The V gene lost 2 bases and the J gene lost 8 bases, with 10 bases spanning the gap. CDR3 length equals 13 residues. CDR3 loop: CASSLIPGDEQFF. CDR3 DNA: TGTGCCAGCAGTTTAATCCCCGGCGATGAGCAGTTCTTC.

This clone was counted at least ten times. The V call is TRBV28, the J call TRBJ2-1; no firm D call. Germline V gene data show CDR1 as MDHEN and CDR2 as SYDVKM. CDR3 length: 13 residues. V was trimmed by 2 bases and J by 12 bases, leaving 14 bases between them. The CDR3 loop reads CASSLGWRIGQFF. The CDR3 DNA sequence: TGTGCCAGCAGTTTAGGGTGGCGAATTGGGCAGTTCTTC.

This clone was detected many times. The gene calls are TRBV7-2 and TRBJ2-1; 11 positions match TRBD2. CDR1 is SGHTA and CDR2 is FQGNSA in the germline V gene. This CDR3 comprises 17 residues. The J segment lost 6 bases and the V segment lost 0 bases, leaving 7 bases of the junction unmatched. CDR3 bases: TGTGCCAGCAGCTTAGCGATTACTAGCGGGAGAGGCAATGAGCAGTTCTTC. It codes for CASSLAITSGRGNEQFF.

A word on this clone: A read error is likely, as this CDR3 ends without the conserved phenylalanine or tryptophan. This chain connects TRBV28 to TRBJ1-5; D gene unclear. V lost 1 base and J 5 bases, leaving 15 bases between the germline ends. CDR1 MDHEN and CDR2 SYDVKM come from the germline V gene. The CDR3 loop spans 16 amino acids. CDR3: CASSLFGSPGDQPQHL. CDR3 in DNA: TGTGCCAGCAGTTTATTCGGCTCACCCGGGGATCAGCCCCAGCATCTT.

In its sample, this clone was seen many times. This sequence joins TRBV10-3 and TRBJ2-2; D is perhaps TRBD2 (6 bases). The germline gives CDR1 ENHRY, CDR2 SYGVKD. The V and J ends lost 2 bases and 3 bases respectively, with 10 bases between them. The length of the CDR3 is 15 residues. CDR3 DNA sequence: TGTGCCATCAGTGAGACGGGAGCTGACACCGGGGAGCTGTTTTTT. Amino acid sequence: CAISETGADTGELFF.

V is TRBV2 and J is TRBJ2-5; D could derive from TRBD1 or TRBD2 (5 bases each). V gave up 7 bases and J gave up 2 bases, with 14 bases separating them. The CDR3 contains 14 residues. Germline CDR1 is SNHLY and CDR2 is FYNNEI. CDR3 DNA: TGTGCCAGCACTGAGCGGAACAGGCAAGAGACCCAGTACTTC. Translation: CASTERNRQETQYF.

This clone was picked up a small number of times. CDR3 amino acids: CASSGTWGDQPQHF. In DNA form, the CDR3 reads TGTGCCAGCTCCGGGACGTGGGGCGATCAGCCCCAGCATTTT. The chain links TRBV2 to TRBJ1-5; perhaps TRBD1 as D (5 bases). Trimming removed 8 bases at V and 5 bases at J, with 16 bases between. Germline V gene lookup returns CDR1 SNHLY and CDR2 FYNNEI. The CDR3 runs to 14 residues. Variable domain in full (rest from reference TRBV2 and TRBJ1-5): EPEVTQTPSHQVTQMGQEVILRCVPISNHLYFYWYRQILGQKVEFLVSFYNNEISEKSEIFDDQFSVERPDGSNFTLKIRSTKLEDSAMYFCASSGTWGDQPQHFGDGTRLSIL.

As regards this clone: This could be a read error, since a much larger clone is one nucleotide away. The gene calls are TRBV18 and TRBJ1-1; TRBD1 aligns across 7 bases. Looked up from germline, CDR1 is KGHSH and CDR2 is LQKENI. The length of the CDR3 is 15 residues. In DNA, the CDR3 is TGTACCAGCTCGCCGAGGGGGCCCGAAATGACTGAAGCTTTCTTT. It specifies CTSSPRGPEMTEAFF.

This clone was seen at least ten times. The chain uses TRBV20-1 and TRBJ2-7; a weak D match, TRBD1 (6 bases). V was cut by 0 bases and J by 1 base, with 10 bases left in between. The CDR3 is 14 residues long. From germline, CDR1 is DFQATT and CDR2 SNEGSKA (reference sequence). Here the CDR3 reads CSARDNQGSYEQYF. Here the CDR3 DNA reads TGCAGTGCTAGAGATAATCAGGGGTCCTACGAGCAGTACTTC.

Only a few counts were recorded for this clone. The rearrangement uses TRBV6-2 or TRBV6-3 and TRBJ2-6; D possibly corresponds to TRBD2 (5 bases). V was pared by 4 bases and J by 11 bases, with 9 bases between. Looked up from germline, CDR1 is MNHEY and CDR2 is SVGEGT. The CDR3 runs 12 residues. This CDR3 reads CASSSKGDVLTF. In DNA form, the CDR3 reads TGTGCCAGCAGTTCGAAGGGAGACGTCCTGACTTTC.

The sample holds many counts of this clone. CDR3 residues: CATRGQVDSGYTF. DNA for the CDR3: TGTGCCACCCGGGGGCAGGTGGACTCAGGCTACACCTTC. The rearrangement uses TRBV10-3 and TRBJ1-2; tentatively, D is TRBD1 (6 bases). Looked up from germline, CDR1 is ENHRY and CDR2 is SYGVKD. Between the trimmed V and J ends, which lost 10 bases and 8 bases, there was a span of 20 bases. The CDR3 runs to 13 residues.

This clone has ten or more counts. The chain employs TRBV4-1 and TRBJ1-6, with D uncertain. Germline assignment: CDR1 MGHRA and CDR2 YSYEKL. The length of the CDR3 is 13 residues. V was trimmed by 4 bases and J by 10 bases, leaving 11 bases between them. The CDR3, as DNA: TGCGCCAGCAGCCCATCGGAGATATCACCCCTCCACTTT. Residues: CASSPSEISPLHF.

This clone was observed many times. The chain uses TRBV3-1 and TRBJ2-7; D ambiguous. This CDR3 region has 14 residues. Germline loops: CDR1 LGHDT, CDR2 YNNKEL (reference sequence). V lost 4 bases, J lost 2 bases, and 12 bases lay in between. CDR3 sequence (DNA): TGTGCCAGCAGCCTACATAGGAGCCCCTACGAGCAGTACTTC. Translating it yields CASSLHRSPYEQYF.

This clone has ten or more counts. The chain links TRBV6-1 to TRBJ2-7; D gene ambiguous. The V end was cut by 6 bases, the J end by 4 bases, with 7 bases between. Germline V gene sequence: CDR1 MNHNS, CDR2 SASEGT. This CDR3 comprises 11 residues. The CDR3 nucleotides read TGTGCCAGCAGCGACTCGTACGAGCAGTACTTC. Protein: CASSDSYEQYF.

This clone has a handful of counts. This chain uses TRBV28 with TRBJ2-7; D remains ambiguous. The CDR3 extends over 15 amino acids. Looked up from germline, CDR1 is MDHEN and CDR2 is SYDVKM. Trimming cost V 10 bases and J 0 bases, with 19 bases left between them. CDR3 sequence: CATEDPATSSYEQYF. The CDR3 DNA reads TGTGCCACCGAGGATCCAGCGACGAGCTCCTACGAGCAGTACTTC.

Comments on this clone: One base away lies a much larger clone, so this may be a sequencing read error. The J gene is TRBJ1-1, the V gene TRBV5-1; D uncertain. The CDR3 spans 15 residues. Per germline, CDR1 SGHRS and CDR2 YFSETQ. The CDR3 nucleotides read TGCGCCAGCAGCTTCATTGAGGGAGGGTCAACTGAATCTTTCTTT. This encodes CASSFIEGGSTESFF.

This chain uses TRBV7-8 with TRBJ2-3; either TRBD1 or TRBD2 may fit D (6 bases each). The CDR3 runs 17 residues. The germline V gene has CDR1 SGHVS and CDR2 FQNEAQ. Trimming removed 7 bases from V and 1 base from J, with 21 bases in between. The CDR3 DNA reads as TGTGCCAGCATCTACCCCGCTATCGGGGGCGGCACAGATACGCAGTATTTT. The encoded protein is CASIYPAIGGGTDTQYF.